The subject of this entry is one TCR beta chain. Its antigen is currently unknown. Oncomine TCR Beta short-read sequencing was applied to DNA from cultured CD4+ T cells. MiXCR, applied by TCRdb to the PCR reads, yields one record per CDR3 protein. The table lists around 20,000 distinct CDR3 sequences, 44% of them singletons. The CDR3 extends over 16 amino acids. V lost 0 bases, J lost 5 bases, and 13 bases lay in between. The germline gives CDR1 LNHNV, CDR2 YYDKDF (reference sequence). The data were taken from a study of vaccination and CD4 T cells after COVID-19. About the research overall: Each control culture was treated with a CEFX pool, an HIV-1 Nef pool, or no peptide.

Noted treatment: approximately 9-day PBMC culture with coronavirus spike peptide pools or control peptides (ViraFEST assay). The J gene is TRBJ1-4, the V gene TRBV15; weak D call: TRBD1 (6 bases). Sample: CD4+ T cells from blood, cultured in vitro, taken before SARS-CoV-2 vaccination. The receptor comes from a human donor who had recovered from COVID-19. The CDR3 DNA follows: TGTGCCACCAGCAGAGAGTCCCGGGGGGCCAATGAAAAACTGTTTTTT. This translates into CATSRESRGANEKLFF.